This T cell receptor beta chain derives from a study of T cell responses to AZD1222 COVID-19 vaccine. Turning to the study itself: Second doses were pooled across both intervals (about 4 or about 12 weeks). Study outcomes and limitations: Just a handful of people given AZD1222 tested seropositive at baseline. The donor group comprised mostly white British people and more females; the analysis possibly underestimated clonal diversity. Variant regions that are unmutated are reportedly the target of nearly half of spike-specific TCRs.

With regard to this clone: The antigen remains undetermined.

This CDR3 is 13 amino acids long. Trimming at V came to 2 bases and at J to 4 bases, leaving 1 base not matched to a gene. Germline V CDR1 and CDR2: WSHSY, SAAADI. Using immunoSEQ multiplex PCR, the repertoire was profiled, and TCRdb retains in-frame clones only, with some absent. The profile shows approximately 110,000 clones, 92% of them singletons. This sample comprised peripheral blood, obtained on day 0 of AZD1222 vaccination. The rearrangement joins TRBV10-2 to TRBJ1-1, with TRBD1 identical over 7 bases. The clonotype originates from an adult in good health. The CDR3 reads CASSERGPTEAFF. CDR3 bases: TGCGCCAGCAGTGAGAGGGGGCCCACTGAAGCTTTCTTT.